This T cell receptor (beta chain) originates from a study of beta chain features in type 1 diabetes. General observations from the study: All four CD4+ subsets from Type 1 diabetes patients carried moderately but significantly shorter TCRB CDR3s.

V was pared by 4 bases and J by 6 bases, with 17 bases between. Germline values: CDR1 LGHNA, CDR2 YNFKEQ. The CDR3 has 15 amino acids. This clone turned up a few times. Its antigen is not known. Isolated RNA was reverse transcribed in full, so expressed TCRB transcripts were sequenced. The repertoire was sequenced with immunoSEQ multiplex PCR; TCRdb's copy has only in-frame clones and lacks some. The sample shows around 290,000 clones, about 8% of them seen only once. Stem cell-like memory, regulatory, central memory and naive CD4+ cells were sorted via CD45RO/CCR7/CD25/CD127/CD95/CD27. Specimen: central memory CD4+ T cells from blood. This clonotype was sampled from a woman younger than 30 in good health. The chain uses TRBV4-2 and TRBJ2-3; the D call may be TRBD1 or TRBD2 (5 bases each). CDR3 sequence: CASSRLGTAGDTQYF. The CDR3 region has the DNA TGTGCCAGCAGCCGACTCGGGACCGCCGGTGATACGCAGTATTTT.